Listed here are 31 T cell receptor beta chains from one sample, sequenced in a study of tumour-infiltrating T cells in Burkitt lymphoma. The assay was immunoSEQ multiplex PCR, and TCRdb's table has in-frame clones only and misses some. The sample yields some 15,000 clones, around 30% seen once. Material for sequencing was tumor tissue. Receptors were obtained from a human donor with diffuse large B-cell lymphoma.

The chain combines TRBV5-6 with TRBJ2-3; D uncertain. This CDR3 comprises 13 residues. The V gene lost 0 bases and the J gene lost 2 bases, with 4 bases spanning the gap. The V gene's germline CDR1 is SGHDT and CDR2 YYEEEE. The CDR3 sequence: CASSLGNTDTQYF. CDR3 bases: TGTGCCAGCAGCTTGGGCAACACAGATACGCAGTATTTT.

The V and J genes are TRBV13 and TRBJ1-5, with 12 bases lining up with TRBD1. Germline V gives CDR1 PRHDT, CDR2 FYEKMQ (reference sequence). Unmatched junction bases numbered 13, after V lost 8 bases and J lost 2 bases. The CDR3 length is 18 residues. The CDR3 spells CASRLSGTGGAGNQPQHF. The CDR3 bases are TGTGCCAGCCGTTTATCCGGGACAGGGGGCGCAGGCAATCAGCCCCAGCATTTT.

V gene TRBV15 combines with J gene TRBJ1-5; weak D call: TRBD1 (6 bases). The germline gives CDR1 LNHNV, CDR2 YYDKDF (reference sequence). V was trimmed by 2 bases and J by 2 bases, leaving 28 bases between them. The CDR3 is made up of 21 amino acids. CDR3 in amino acids: CATSRPRLEGGFIVGNQPQHF. Here the CDR3 DNA reads TGTGCCACCAGCAGACCCCGTCTCGAAGGGGGTTTCATTGTCGGCAATCAGCCCCAGCATTTT.

This clone is classed as medium-sized. The chain has TRBV19 and TRBJ2-3; D gene uncertain. Germline V gene lookup returns CDR1 LNHDA and CDR2 SQIVND (reference sequence). This CDR3 spans 12 amino acids. The V gene lost 7 bases and the J gene lost 0 bases, with 5 bases spanning the gap. As DNA, the CDR3 is TGTGCCAGTAAGACCAGCACAGATACGCAGTATTTT. Encoded protein: CASKTSTDTQYF.

The chain joins TRBV18 to TRBJ1-1, with TRBD1 identical over 7 bases. Germline CDR1 reads KGHSH; CDR2 reads LQKENI. Unmatched junction bases numbered 4, after V lost 6 bases and J lost 3 bases. The CDR3 spans 13 residues. The CDR3 bases are TGTGCCAGCTCTTTTGACAGGGACACTGAAGCTTTCTTT. Protein: CASSFDRDTEAFF.

The chain employs TRBV27 and TRBJ2-1, with 9 positions matching TRBD2. CDR1 and CDR2 (germline): MNHEY, SMNVEV (reference sequence). This CDR3 is 16 amino acids long. With 2 bases clipped from V and 8 bases from J, the junction kept 10 bases outside the gene matches. CDR3 sequence: CASSLTLVAGVHEQFF. The CDR3 DNA follows: TGTGCCAGCAGTTTAACGTTGGTAGCGGGAGTCCATGAGCAGTTCTTC.

As regards this clone: A much more abundant neighbour one base away suggests this may be a read error. This chain connects TRBV14 to TRBJ2-7, with 9 nucleotides matching TRBD1. Unmatched junction bases numbered 17, after V lost 2 bases and J lost 0 bases. CDR1 and CDR2 (germline): SGHDN, FVKESK. The CDR3 consists of 20 residues. CDR3 coding DNA: TGTGCCAGCAGCCAATCCGGCGAGGACAGGGGTCCGGGTAGCTCCTACGAGCAGTACTTC. This encodes CASSQSGEDRGPGSSYEQYF.

This chain joins TRBV6-1 and TRBJ2-1, with 15 bases matching TRBD2. With 3 bases clipped from V and 8 bases from J, the junction kept 8 bases outside the gene matches. CDR1 is MNHNS and CDR2 is SASEGT in the germline V gene. The CDR3 spans 17 residues. The CDR3 loop is CASSDPRTSGRAHEQFF. The CDR3 region has the DNA TGTGCCAGCAGTGACCCTAGGACTAGCGGGAGGGCTCATGAGCAGTTCTTC.

The V gene is TRBV6-5, the J gene TRBJ2-4, with 9 bases fitting TRBD2. After removal of 6 bases from V and 9 bases from J, the junction contained 9 bases not matched to a gene. Germline V lookup: CDR1 MNHEY, CDR2 SVGAGI. CDR3 length: 14 amino acids. As DNA, the CDR3 is TGTGCCAGCAGCCACCGAAGCGGGGGGAGCATTCAGTACTTC. Encoded protein: CASSHRSGGSIQYF.

This clone was seen a handful of times. V and J are TRBV7-2 and TRBJ2-3; TRBD2 aligns across 8 bases. Germline V gene lookup returns CDR1 SGHTA and CDR2 FQGNSA. The CDR3 length is 14 residues. V gave up 6 bases and J gave up 0 bases; unmatched junction bases: 2. The CDR3 reads CASRLAVSTDTQYF. In DNA form, the CDR3 reads TGTGCCAGCAGACTAGCGGTTAGCACAGATACGCAGTATTTT.

The rearrangement uses TRBV7-9 and TRBJ2-7; D remains unclear. This CDR3 has 11 amino acids. CDR1 and CDR2 (germline): SEHNR, FQNEAQ (reference sequence). The germline V and J ends were trimmed by 5 bases and 0 bases, with 2 bases remaining between them. This CDR3 is CASSLSYEQYF. DNA of the CDR3: TGTGCCAGCAGCCTCTCCTACGAGCAGTACTTC.

Only one count was recorded for this clone. The chain carries TRBV11-2 and TRBJ2-7; TRBD2 agrees at 10 bases. The junction had 4 bases not matched to a gene; V was cut back by 6 bases and J by 2 bases. The CDR3 contains 14 residues. Germline V CDR1 and CDR2: SGHAT, FQNNGV. The CDR3 loop is CASRIAGGTYEQYF. The DNA for the CDR3 is TGTGCCAGCAGGATAGCGGGAGGCACCTACGAGCAGTACTTC. Looking up the rest from reference TRBV11-2 and TRBJ2-7 gives the full variable domain: EAGVAQSPRYKIIEKRQSVAFWCNPISGHATLYWYQQILGQGPKLLIQFQNNGVVDDSQLPKDRFSAERLKGVDSTLKIQPAKLEDSAVYLCASRIAGGTYEQYFGPGTRLTVT.

This clone was counted between two and nine times. The chain uses TRBV5-1 and TRBJ1-5; 7 nucleotides line up with TRBD1. The CDR3 totals 15 residues. Losses at the gene ends were 2 bases for V and 4 bases for J; bases not matched to a gene: 6. Looked up from germline, CDR1 is SGHRS and CDR2 is YFSETQ. This chain's CDR3 is CASSLGGQLNQPQHF. The CDR3 bases are TGCGCCAGCAGCTTAGGGGGACAGTTAAATCAGCCCCAGCATTTT.

The sample holds a few counts of this clone. This rearrangement joins TRBV14 to TRBJ1-5, with D unresolved. The ends were cut back, 4 bases at V and 3 bases at J, with 7 bases in the middle. The CDR3 has 13 amino acids. Germline values: CDR1 SGHDN, CDR2 FVKESK. CDR3 loop: CASSRQINQPQHF. The DNA of the CDR3 is TGTGCCAGCAGCCGGCAAATCAATCAGCCCCAGCATTTT. Full variable domain (missing parts from reference TRBV14 and TRBJ1-5): EAGVTQFPSHSVIEKGQTVTLRCDPISGHDNLYWYRRVMGKEIKFLLHFVKESKQDESGMPNNRFLAERTGGTYSTLKVQPAELEDSGVYFCASSRQINQPQHFGDGTRLSIL.

This clone turned up a few times. The rearrangement uses TRBV6-1 and TRBJ1-1, with D possibly being TRBD1 (6 bases). The germline V and J ends were trimmed by 6 bases and 0 bases, with 11 bases remaining between them. From germline, CDR1 is MNHNS and CDR2 SASEGT. The CDR3 contains 14 residues. CDR3 sequence: CASRKTGMNTEAFF. DNA of the CDR3: TGTGCCAGCAGGAAGACAGGAATGAACACTGAAGCTTTCTTT.

This clone was recorded only once. The chain uses TRBV19 and TRBJ2-2; 9 bases match TRBD1. Germline values: CDR1 LNHDA, CDR2 SQIVND (reference sequence). The V segment lost 4 bases and the J segment 4 bases; nucleotides outside the gene matches: 10. The CDR3 extends over 17 amino acids. CDR3 loop: CASSTPRDRESTGELFF. The CDR3 nucleotides are TGTGCCAGTAGTACACCCCGGGACAGGGAATCCACCGGGGAGCTGTTTTTT.

This chain links TRBV5-1 with TRBJ2-3; D is possibly TRBD1 (5 bases). The CDR3 runs 15 residues. The germline V gene encodes CDR1 SGHRS and CDR2 YFSETQ. V was cut by 0 bases and J by 0 bases, with 8 bases left in between. In DNA form, the CDR3 reads TGCGCCAGCAGCTTGGAGGACACTAGCACAGATACGCAGTATTTT. Its protein product is CASSLEDTSTDTQYF.

This chain joins TRBV28 and TRBJ1-5; D unresolved. The CDR3 contains 14 residues. Germline V gives CDR1 MDHEN, CDR2 SYDVKM. The V gene lost 1 base and the J gene lost 4 bases, with 8 bases spanning the gap. Here the CDR3 DNA reads TGTGCCAGCAGTTTATCCGACTGGAATCAGCCCCAGCATTTT. It translates to CASSLSDWNQPQHF.

This clone was counted a few times. The chain joins TRBV5-8 to TRBJ2-4, with TRBD1 as a possible D gene (6 bases). CDR3 length equals 15 residues. Trimming cost V 1 base and J 6 bases, with 14 bases left between them. CDR1 and CDR2 (germline): SGHTS, YDEGEE. The CDR3 protein is CASSLTGFWGNIQYF. The DNA of the CDR3 is TGTGCCAGCAGCTTGACAGGGTTTTGGGGAAACATTCAGTACTTC. Combining the CDR3 with reference TRBV5-8 and TRBJ2-4 gives the whole variable domain EAGVTQSPTHLIKTRGQQATLRCSPISGHTSVYWYQQALGLGLQFLLWYDEGEERNRGNFPPRFSGRQFPNYSSELNVNALELEDSALYLCASSLTGFWGNIQYFGAGTRLSVL.

This clone is medium-sized in the sample. This chain uses TRBV7-6 with TRBJ2-1; 8 positions agree with TRBD2. V was pared by 5 bases and J by 5 bases, with 8 bases of the junction left unmatched. Germline-derived CDR1 and CDR2 are SGHVS and FNYEAQ. The CDR3 is made up of 15 amino acids. The DNA of the CDR3 is TGTGCCAGCAGCACCTACAGCGGGAGCCACAATGAGCAGTTCTTC. Its protein is CASSTYSGSHNEQFF. Together with reference TRBV7-6 and TRBJ2-1, the CDR3 gives the full variable domain: GAGVSQSPRYKVTKRGQDVALRCDPISGHVSLYWYRQALGQGPEFLTYFNYEAQQDKSGLPNDRFSAERPEGSISTLTIQRTEQRDSAMYRCASSTYSGSHNEQFFGPGTRLTVL.

This clone was seen a handful of times. This chain links TRBV4-2 with TRBJ1-1, with no clear D. V lost 0 bases and J lost 7, with 9 bases in between. Germline V gene data show CDR1 as LGHNA and CDR2 as YNFKEQ. The CDR3 has 13 amino acids. The CDR3 bases are TGTGCCAGCAGCCAAGATCAAGCGGGTGAAGCTTTCTTT. It yields the protein CASSQDQAGEAFF.

V and J are TRBV28 and TRBJ2-7, with TRBD2 as a possible D gene (6 bases). The germline gives CDR1 MDHEN, CDR2 SYDVKM. This CDR3 is built from 12 residues. The ends were cut back, 3 bases at V and 4 bases at J, with 7 bases in the middle. Here the CDR3 reads CASSLTRYEQYF. CDR3 bases: TGTGCCAGCAGTTTGACTAGATACGAGCAGTACTTC.

This chain uses TRBV9 with TRBJ2-7; the D call may be TRBD1 or TRBD2 (6 bases each). V dropped 3 bases and J dropped 0 bases, with 16 bases sitting between them. In germline, CDR1 is SGDLS, CDR2 YYNGEE. This CDR3 region has 16 residues. CDR3 sequence (DNA): TGTGCCAGCAGCGCCGAGGGGGGAGCCGCCTCCTACGAGCAGTACTTC. This gives the protein CASSAEGGAASYEQYF.

The chain joins TRBV30 to TRBJ1-1; D is undetermined. V lost 4 bases to trimming and J lost 11 bases, with 14 bases between them. Germline CDR1 is GTSNPN and CDR2 is SVGIG (reference sequence). The CDR3 is made up of 11 amino acids. CDR3 loop: CAWNSLGLAFF. CDR3 bases: TGTGCCTGGAACAGCCTCGGTTTGGCTTTCTTT.

The chain joins TRBV11-2 to TRBJ2-7; D gene uncertain. Trimming pared 0 bases from V and 2 bases from J, leaving 8 bases between. Germline V gene data show CDR1 as SGHAT and CDR2 as FQNNGV. The CDR3 is 14 residues long. The CDR3 nucleotides read TGTGCCAGCAGCTTAGATGGCAGCCCCTACGAGCAGTACTTC. Protein sequence: CASSLDGSPYEQYF.

This clone was seen a handful of times. The chain has TRBV9 and TRBJ2-7; 10 bases align to TRBD2. This CDR3 has 14 amino acids. Losses at the gene ends were 4 bases for V and 3 bases for J; bases not matched to a gene: 4. Germline values: CDR1 SGDLS, CDR2 YYNGEE. CDR3 residues: CASSTGTSVYEQYF. The CDR3 nucleotides are TGTGCCAGCAGCACTGGGACTAGCGTCTACGAGCAGTACTTC. Full variable domain (missing parts from reference TRBV9 and TRBJ2-7): DSGVTQTPKHLITATGQRVTLRCSPRSGDLSVYWYQQSLDQGLQFLIQYYNGEERAKGNILERFSAQQFPDLHSELNLSSLELGDSALYFCASSTGTSVYEQYFGPGTRLTVT.

This clone was detected only a few times. The V and J genes are TRBV5-8 and TRBJ1-2; D is unclear. This CDR3 region has 12 residues. V dropped 0 bases and J dropped 4 bases, with 4 bases sitting between them. Germline CDR1 is SGHTS and CDR2 is YDEGEE. The CDR3 nucleotides are TGTGCCAGCAGCTTGGCCAGCTATGGCTACACCTTC. Amino acid sequence: CASSLASYGYTF.

This rearrangement joins TRBV6-1 to TRBJ2-1; the match to TRBD2 covers 12 bases. The CDR3 is made up of 13 amino acids. After removal of 4 bases from V and 15 bases from J, the junction contained 7 bases not matched to a gene. Germline V gene lookup returns CDR1 MNHNS and CDR2 SASEGT. In nucleotides, the CDR3 is TGTGCCAGCAGTGGCCTAGCGGGAGGGCCCCGGTTCTTC. Translation: CASSGLAGGPRFF.

This clone occurred a few times. CDR3 loop: CASSVGPSGLSSYEQYF. As DNA, the CDR3 is TGTGCCAGCAGCGTCGGACCTAGCGGGCTAAGCTCCTACGAGCAGTACTTC. The chain uses TRBV9 and TRBJ2-7; TRBD2 agrees at 8 bases. CDR1 is SGDLS, CDR2 YYNGEE, per germline. The V and J ends lost 2 bases and 0 bases, in that order; junction bases with no gene match: 10. The CDR3 is 17 residues long.

By sample fraction, this clone is large. Written as DNA, the CDR3 is TGTGCCAGCAGCCTAGCGGGAGGGGGTTACGAGCAGTACTTC. Its protein is CASSLAGGGYEQYF. V is TRBV9 and J is TRBJ2-7; 12 bases are shared with TRBD2. The ends lost 4 bases at V and 4 bases at J; junction bases unmatched: 3. In germline, CDR1 is SGDLS, CDR2 YYNGEE. The CDR3 totals 14 residues.

The table lists this clone with a few counts. V usage is TRBV10-3 and J usage is TRBJ2-1; TRBD2 might be the D (6 bases). The V end was cut by 0 bases, the J end by 5 bases, with 14 bases between. Germline CDR1 and CDR2: ENHRY and SYGVKD. The CDR3 covers 16 residues. The CDR3 loop reads CAISESKLAWDNEQFF. The CDR3 bases are TGTGCCATCAGTGAGTCGAAGCTAGCGTGGGACAATGAGCAGTTCTTC.